Reported below is one T cell receptor beta chain. Its antigen is not yet known. No much larger clone exists at a distance of one base, and base qualities are not known. Participants in the prospective study were enrolled through a virtual design, were aged roughly 18 to 95 years, and lived in 24 United States geographic areas. In the prospective study, cohorts were assigned on the basis of participant-reported clinical history obtained from a screening survey and a study questionnaire. ImmuneRACE Cohort 3 recovered participants were defined by two consecutive negative NP/OP PCR tests, healthcare professional clearance, or symptom resolution. In the prospective study, mobile phlebotomists collected whole blood, serum and a nasopharyngeal or oropharyngeal swab from each participant. Prospective study participants could optionally give additional blood draws and questionnaires over an approximately two-month period. Blood samples from the prospective study were shipped frozen or at room temperature prior to DNA extraction.

TCRbeta CDR3 regions were amplified from genomic DNA by means of the immunoSEQ Assay, a bias-controlled multiplex PCR. As for how the authors treated the data: The number of nucleated cells in each sample was estimated from the amplification of reference gene primers within the assay. Sequence reads were collapsed and filtered to measure the absolute abundance of every unique TCRbeta CDR3 rearrangement. For each sample, productive Simpson clonality was calculated as the square root of Simpson's diversity index over productive rearrangements. TCRdb mirrors the immuneACCESS table, restricted to in-frame sequences. Some clones are absent from its copies; in checked studies, under half trace to an unresolved V gene, and the reason for the others is unknown. That table is the source of V, J and clone size, and D and trimming were worked out from the DNA. The sample yields roughly 380,000 clones; around 87% were counted once. The ten largest make up 1.3% of the sample.

Between the V and J ends, shortened by 6 bases and 6 bases respectively, the junction contains 12 bases. CDR3 length: 14 amino acids, cysteine to phenylalanine. The entry retains the CDR3 DNA only, 42 bases that are in frame from base 1. CDR1 and CDR2 were assigned from the germline V gene (reference sequence) as LNHDA and SQIVND. These data belong to a study of blood T cell repertoires in COVID-19 (dated by TCRdb to the early 2020s). The study in broad terms: The collaborator samples originated in the United States, Italy and Spain and spanned the acute and convalescent phases of COVID-19. The material from the prospective study consisted of cDNA or gDNA derived from T cells, B-cell-depleted T cells, or PBMCs. Subjects who had been exposed to COVID-19, were actively infected with it, or had recovered from it provided the deeply sampled blood TCRbeta repertoires that made up the dataset. The repertoires were made available in a free public database intended to serve as a resource for research on the immune response to SARS-CoV-2. The samples were drawn from two sources: the first 160 participants of the ongoing ImmuneRACE study, and 1,254 subjects contributed by 6 global collaborators. Sample metadata almost always included a de-identified subject ID, COVID-19 status, age in years and sex. Where HLA class I and class II types were available, the types were taken from metadata supplied by the sample provider, not from assay-based typing. The full study reports these points: Clinical and demographic metadata were provided uncurated, with the amount varying by source and participant.

The receptor's source is a man aged 30-40 years who had recovered from COVID-19. The rearranged chain carries TRBV19 and TRBJ1-6; the D segment could be TRBD1, given 6 matching bases. The sample was PBMCs or T cells enriched from blood (not recorded which). The CDR3 protein is CASSLVQGNSPLHF. The DNA sequence follows: TGTGCCAGTAGCCTGGTACAGGGTAATTCACCCCTCCACTTT.